These 32 T cell receptor beta chains share one sample of origin, sequenced in a study of identical twins (dated by TCRdb to 2016 to 2017). Receptors were amplified or captured by 5' RACE. This sample was sequenced with an Illumina HiSeq 2000. The public reads were reanalyzed by TCRdb: fastp trimming at Q25, MiXCR alignment, in-frame beta chains only. Each record represents a unique CDR3 protein, reported with the most common genes and DNA among its rows. This sample has 150,000 or so distinct CDR3 sequences in its table, and roughly 3.5% of those were observed once. The ten top clones hold 8.1% of the sample. The sequenced sample consisted of memory T cells sorted from blood. The cell subset or site label corresponds to: CD45RO+ enriched T cells. These receptor sequences come from a young man in good health.

This clonotype was picked up many times. CDR3 loop: CASSLPSGRGSQFF. The CDR3 DNA reads as TGTGCCAGCAGCTTACCCTCGGGTCGAGGTAGTCAGTTCTTC. This sequence joins TRBV11-2 and TRBJ2-1; unclear D gene. This CDR3 spans 14 amino acids. V shed 2 bases and J shed 13 bases, with 18 bases lying between them. Germline V CDR1 and CDR2: SGHAT, FQNNGV.

This clonotype was seen repeatedly, ten times or more. The chain couples TRBV6-2 or TRBV6-3 to TRBJ1-2; D is unclear. Deletions cut 8 bases from V and 4 bases from J, with 8 bases between. Germline CDR1 is MNHEY and CDR2 is SVGEGT. CDR3 size: 11 residues. CDR3 loop: CASGSSYGYTF. For the CDR3, the DNA is TGTGCCAGCGGCTCCAGCTATGGCTACACCTTC.

The rearrangement joins TRBV21-1 to TRBJ1-2. TRBV21-1 is a recognized pseudogene. There are 13 residues in the CDR3. This CDR3 reads CASSKGINYGYTF. CDR3 DNA: TGTGCCAGCAGCAAAGGGATTAACTATGGCTACACCTTC.

The table lists this clonotype with many counts. The chain combines TRBV12-3 or TRBV12-4 with TRBJ2-3, with 14 nucleotides matching TRBD2. V shed 5 bases, J shed 6 bases, and the junction held 7 bases outside the gene matches. The CDR3 spans 16 residues. The CDR3 is CASSPGLAGAGDTQYF. The CDR3 region has the DNA TGTGCCAGCAGTCCGGGACTAGCGGGAGCGGGGGATACGCAGTATTTT.

This clonotype was picked up many times. V usage is TRBV27 and J usage is TRBJ2-1; D remains unclear. Trimming shortened V by 9 bases and J by 4 bases, and 7 bases separated the two germline ends. The CDR3 loop spans 11 amino acids. The germline V gene has CDR1 MNHEY and CDR2 SMNVEV (reference sequence). The CDR3 loop is CARGRYNEQFF. CDR3 DNA: TGTGCCAGGGGTCGATACAATGAGCAGTTCTTC.

This clonotype was found many times. The chain combines TRBV10-3 with TRBJ2-2, with a tentative D call TRBD1 (5 bases). This CDR3 contains 15 residues. The V end was cut by 3 bases, the J end by 7 bases, with 15 bases between. Germline values: CDR1 ENHRY, CDR2 SYGVKD. The CDR3, as DNA: TGTGCCATCAGTGAAGGCAGGGATCACGGCGGGGAGCTGTTTTTT. This sequence encodes CAISEGRDHGGELFF.

This clonotype appeared many times. This rearrangement joins TRBV29-1 to TRBJ2-1; weak D call: TRBD1 (8 bases). The CDR3 consists of 13 residues. Trimming cost V 7 bases and J 6 bases, with 16 bases left between them. Germline V CDR1 and CDR2: SQVTM, ANQGSEA. CDR3 sequence (DNA): TGCAGCGCTGGACAGGGAGGGGGCAATGAGCAGTTCTTC. It translates to CSAGQGGGNEQFF.

This clonotype has a count of ten or more. The chain uses TRBV6-1 and TRBJ2-7; a possible D gene is TRBD2 (5 bases). CDR3 length: 13 residues. Germline CDR1 MNHNS, CDR2 SASEGT. V lost 4 bases and J lost 3, with 10 bases in between. CDR3 nucleotides: TGTGCCAGCAGTGTTGCTAGCTTCTACGAGCAGTACGTC. Translation gives CASSVASFYEQYV.

The table lists this clonotype with many counts. The rearrangement uses TRBV5-1 and TRBJ2-5, with D unresolved. Per the germline V gene, CDR1 is SGHRS and CDR2 is YFSETQ. The CDR3 is made up of 15 amino acids. Trimming removed 4 bases at V and 7 bases at J, with 20 bases between. The CDR3 is CASSPSPTALGTQYF. The DNA of the CDR3 is TGCGCCAGCAGCCCCTCGCCGACGGCTTTGGGGACCCAGTACTTC.

This clonotype came up many times. The chain recombines TRBV6-2 or TRBV6-3 with TRBJ2-5; D is uncertain. V dropped 8 bases and J dropped 2 bases, with 18 bases sitting between them. Per germline, CDR1 MNHEY and CDR2 SVGEGT. This CDR3 contains 15 residues. CDR3 protein: CASRNSPGIQETQYF. The CDR3 DNA is TGTGCCAGCCGCAACTCGCCAGGAATACAAGAGACCCAGTACTTC.

This clonotype has a count of ten or more. The chain is built from TRBV5-1 and TRBJ2-5; 8 bases fit TRBD1. The CDR3 contains 17 residues. Germline CDR1 and CDR2: SGHRS and YFSETQ. Unmatched junction bases numbered 11, after V lost 4 bases and J lost 0 bases. CDR3 amino acids: CASSLGDRGGNQETQYF. CDR3 nucleotides: TGCGCCAGCAGCCTGGGAGACAGGGGAGGAAACCAAGAGACCCAGTACTTC.

Many counts were recorded for this clonotype. J is TRBJ1-2 and V is TRBV27, with D possibly being TRBD1 (6 bases). The CDR3 has 12 amino acids. V was trimmed by 4 bases and J by 5 bases, leaving 8 bases between them. The germline V gene has CDR1 MNHEY and CDR2 SMNVEV (reference sequence). The CDR3 here is CASSSQGYGYTF. CDR3 DNA: TGTGCCAGCAGTTCACAGGGATATGGCTACACCTTC.

This clonotype has a count of ten or more. DNA of the CDR3: TGTGCCAGCAGCGTAGTAGGGGATAATTCACCCCTCCACTTT. Translation: CASSVVGDNSPLHF. The rearrangement links TRBV9 to TRBJ1-6; D perhaps matches TRBD1 (5 bases). The CDR3 has 14 amino acids. Germline V gene data show CDR1 as SGDLS and CDR2 as YYNGEE. V was shortened by 0 bases and J by 5 bases, with 6 bases between the two germline ends.

This clonotype was counted between two and nine times. The chain carries TRBV5-1 and TRBJ1-1, with TRBD1 identical over 7 bases. The CDR3 covers 14 residues. V lost 1 base, J lost 4 bases, and 4 bases stayed unmatched. The germline CDR1 and CDR2 sequences are SGHRS and YFSETQ. In nucleotides, the CDR3 is TGCGCCAGCAGCTTGACAGGGGCCGCCACTGAAGCTTTCTTT. Residues: CASSLTGAATEAFF.

This clonotype came up many times. CDR3 in DNA: TGTGCCACCAGCAGAGAAGGGGGACAGGCTTTCTTC. As protein: CATSREGGQAFF. V gene TRBV15 combines with J gene TRBJ2-1, with 8 nucleotides matching TRBD1. V gave up 0 bases and J gave up 16 bases; unmatched junction bases: 5. The CDR3 is 12 amino acids. Germline-derived CDR1 and CDR2 are LNHNV and YYDKDF (reference sequence).

This clonotype was recorded at least ten times. This chain uses TRBV4-1 with TRBJ1-2, with TRBD1 matching 10 bases. The trim removed 1 base at V and 7 bases at J, leaving 9 bases unmatched. Germline V lookup: CDR1 MGHRA, CDR2 YSYEKL. The CDR3 extends over 16 amino acids. CDR3 sequence (DNA): TGCGCCAGCAGCCAAGCCGGGGACAGGGGATCGAGTGGCTACACCTTC. This codes for CASSQAGDRGSSGYTF.

The J gene is TRBJ2-3, the V gene TRBV27; TRBD2 matches at 7 bases. V lost 8 bases to trimming and J lost 6 bases; unmatched junction nucleotides: 5. The CDR3 length is 12 residues. CDR1 is MNHEY and CDR2 is SMNVEV in the germline V gene (reference sequence). This chain's CDR3 is CASASGGDTQYF. Here the CDR3 DNA reads TGTGCCAGCGCTTCCGGGGGGGATACGCAGTATTTT.

This clonotype was detected ten times or more. The chain is built from TRBV29-1 and TRBJ2-1; perhaps TRBD2 as D (6 bases). V gave up 5 bases and J gave up 10 bases, with 21 bases separating them. Per germline, CDR1 SQVTM and CDR2 ANQGSEA. The CDR3 consists of 14 residues. This chain's CDR3 is CSVLAGPISGEQFF. The CDR3 coding sequence is TGCAGCGTTTTGGCGGGACCGATTTCTGGGGAGCAGTTCTTC.

This clonotype was seen ten or more times. The chain has TRBV11-3 and TRBJ2-1; TRBD2 matches at 12 bases. The CDR3 has 16 residues. Looked up from germline, CDR1 is SGHNT and CDR2 is YENEEA. Trimming at V came to 1 base and at J to 9 bases, leaving 7 bases not matched to a gene. The CDR3 is CASSLGTSGKDGEQFF. The CDR3 coding sequence is TGTGCCAGCAGCTTAGGGACTAGCGGGAAGGATGGTGAGCAGTTCTTC.

This clonotype was counted at least ten times. The chain carries TRBV13 and TRBJ2-2; D unresolved. The germline V gene has CDR1 PRHDT and CDR2 FYEKMQ (reference sequence). V was clipped by 6 bases and J by 6 bases, with 11 bases between them. The CDR3 contains 13 residues. CDR3: CASSPDRSGELFF. CDR3 in DNA: TGTGCCAGCAGTCCTGACCGGTCCGGGGAGCTGTTTTTT.

There are many counts of this clonotype. In DNA form, the CDR3 reads TGTGCCATCAGTGAGCGCGTGATGAACACTGAAGCTTTCTTT. It codes for CAISERVMNTEAFF. The chain uses TRBV10-3 and TRBJ1-1, with D unresolved. V was pared by 2 bases and J by 0 bases, with 7 bases between. The germline CDR1 and CDR2 sequences are ENHRY and SYGVKD. CDR3 length: 14 residues.

This clonotype was picked up many times. V gene TRBV12-3 or TRBV12-4 combines with J gene TRBJ2-3; D not certain. Trimming stripped 0 bases from V and 3 bases from J, with 7 bases between. The CDR3 has 14 amino acids. The CDR3, as DNA: TGTGCCAGCAGTTTAGCTCGGAGAACAGATACGCAGTATTTT. Its translation is CASSLARRTDTQYF.

This clonotype was found many times. V usage is TRBV3-1 and J usage is TRBJ2-2; D is unclear. CDR1 LGHDT and CDR2 YNNKEL come from the germline V gene (reference sequence). This CDR3 is built from 15 residues. Trimming shortened V by 1 base and J by 9 bases, and 15 bases separated the two germline ends. In DNA form, the CDR3 reads TGTGCCAGCAGCCAAGGTTTGGCTATAGGCCGGGAGCTGTTTTTT. This codes for CASSQGLAIGRELFF.

This clonotype showed up many times. The rearrangement joins TRBV11-2 to TRBJ2-2, with 13 positions matching TRBD2. The germline V gene encodes CDR1 SGHAT and CDR2 FQNNGV. Trimming removed 2 bases from V and 5 bases from J; junction bases left unmatched: 2. The CDR3 contains 16 residues. CDR3 DNA sequence: TGTGCCAGCAGCTTACCGGGACTAGCGGGGACCGGGGAGCTGTTTTTT. This translates into CASSLPGLAGTGELFF.

This clonotype was counted many times. The genes are TRBV6-1 and TRBJ2-1, with a weak D call TRBD1 (6 bases). The ends were cut back, 6 bases at V and 3 bases at J, with 12 bases in the middle. Germline-derived CDR1 and CDR2 are MNHNS and SASEGT. The CDR3 runs 14 residues. CDR3 sequence reads: CASRPQGFYNEQFF. DNA for the CDR3: TGTGCCAGCAGGCCGCAGGGGTTCTACAATGAGCAGTTCTTC.

V and J are TRBV18 and TRBJ1-6; D is possibly TRBD1 (5 bases). There are 15 residues in the CDR3. CDR1 and CDR2 from the germline V gene are KGHSH and LQKENI. Trimming removed 5 bases from V and 6 bases from J, with 14 bases in between. The CDR3 coding sequence is TGTGCCAGCTCAGCAATGGGGCCGACTAATTCACCCCTCCACTTT. As protein: CASSAMGPTNSPLHF. Based on the CDR3 plus reference TRBV18 and TRBJ1-6, the full variable domain is NAGVMQNPRHLVRRRGQEARLRCSPMKGHSHVYWYRQLPEEGLKFMVYLQKENIIDESGMPKERFSAEFPKEGPSILRIQQVVRGDSAAYFCASSAMGPTNSPLHFGNGTRLTVT.

This clonotype was seen at least ten times. The gene calls are TRBV6-2 or TRBV6-3 and TRBJ2-1; D could derive from TRBD1 or TRBD2 (6 bases each). The CDR3 totals 14 residues. Trimming took 5 bases from V and 8 from J, leaving 16 bases between them. CDR1 is MNHEY, CDR2 SVGEGT, per germline. The DNA of the CDR3 is TGTGCCAGCAGTCGGGGGACAAGTTCGTATGAGCAGTTCTTC. Its protein product is CASSRGTSSYEQFF.

This clonotype appeared many times. The chain carries TRBV29-1 and TRBJ1-1; D is uncertain. The CDR3 is 17 amino acids. The germline V gene encodes CDR1 SQVTM and CDR2 ANQGSEA. V was shortened by 3 bases and J by 2 bases, with 22 bases between the two germline ends. In DNA, the CDR3 is TGCAGCGTTGATCACCTTCAACGAGGGTACGGTAACACTGAAGCTTTCTTT. The encoded protein is CSVDHLQRGYGNTEAFF.

This clonotype occurred many times. The V call is TRBV28, the J call TRBJ1-6; D is perhaps TRBD1 (5 bases). V shed 3 bases and J shed 7 bases, with 16 bases lying between them. The germline CDR1 and CDR2 sequences are MDHEN and SYDVKM. The CDR3 has 16 residues. CDR3 sequence: CASSFRFRQKNSPLHF. CDR3 DNA: TGTGCCAGCAGTTTTAGGTTTCGACAGAAAAATTCACCCCTCCACTTT.

In this sample, this clonotype turned up many times. The rearrangement links TRBV7-9 to TRBJ1-5; no reliable D call. Germline CDR1 and CDR2: SEHNR and FQNEAQ (reference sequence). CDR3 length: 14 residues. V lost 0 bases and J lost 7, with 10 bases in between. CDR3 DNA sequence: TGTGCCAGCAGCTTAGCGAGGGTTGACCAGCCCCAGCATTTT. Its translation is CASSLARVDQPQHF.

This clonotype was observed at least ten times. DNA for the CDR3: TGTGCCAGCAGCTTAGCTGGGACAGGGGTGTACGAGCAGTACGTC. Its translation: CASSLAGTGVYEQYV. The chain carries TRBV7-2 and TRBJ2-7, with 10 nucleotides matching TRBD1. Germline lookup yields CDR1 SGHTA and CDR2 FQGNSA. The CDR3 is made up of 15 amino acids. J gave up 4 bases and V 0 bases, and 3 bases lay outside the gene matches.

This clonotype was counted only a few times. The chain combines TRBV20-1 with TRBJ2-2; 9 positions match TRBD2. The V and J ends lost 2 bases and 0 bases, in that order; junction bases with no gene match: 1. The CDR3 is 15 amino acids. Germline assignment: CDR1 DFQATT and CDR2 SNEGSKA (reference sequence). This CDR3 reads CSARRLAANTGELFF. DNA for the CDR3: TGCAGTGCTAGAAGACTAGCGGCGAACACCGGGGAGCTGTTTTTT.